These 25 T cell receptor beta chains were all obtained from the same sample, sequenced in a study of control samples from healthy donors and cancer patients. TCRdb's table, derived via immunoSEQ multiplex PCR, lists solely in-frame clones and lacks some. The top ten hold 5.5% to 7% of the sample, which has 61,000 or so clones, 85% to 90% seen once. Sequencing input: PBMCs. The receptor source for this set is a man in his 60s with colorectal cancer.

The rearrangement joins TRBV7-6 to TRBJ2-3; D is undetermined. This CDR3 is 11 amino acids long. Germline assignment: CDR1 SGHVS and CDR2 FNYEAQ. The ends were cut back, 9 bases at V and 2 bases at J, with 6 bases in the middle. CDR3 nucleotide sequence: TGTGCCAGTCGGGCCACAGATACGCAGTATTTT. This codes for CASRATDTQYF.

The J gene is TRBJ2-1, the V gene TRBV12-5; the match to TRBD2 covers 14 bases. The CDR3 has 15 amino acids. The V gene's germline CDR1 is LGHNT and CDR2 FRNRAP. V shed 6 bases and J 7 bases; nucleotides not matched to a gene: 5. CDR3 nucleotide sequence: TGTGCTAGTGGCATGGGACTAGCGGGGGTAAATGAGCAGTTCTTC. This sequence encodes CASGMGLAGVNEQFF.

The chain carries TRBV6-5 and TRBJ1-6; D is possibly TRBD1 (6 bases). Trimming cost V 0 bases and J 7 bases, with 13 bases left between them. In germline, CDR1 is MNHEY, CDR2 SVGAGI. CDR3 size: 16 residues. CDR3 protein: CASSYSFGRGNSPLHF. CDR3 in DNA: TGTGCCAGCAGTTACTCGTTCGGCAGGGGAAATTCACCCCTCCACTTT.

The chain employs TRBV6-5 and TRBJ2-1; D is unclear. The V gene's germline CDR1 is MNHEY and CDR2 SVGAGI. The V gene lost 6 bases and the J gene lost 10 bases, with 7 bases spanning the gap. The CDR3 extends over 10 amino acids. The CDR3 is CASSVREQFF. The CDR3 DNA reads TGTGCCAGCAGCGTTAGGGAGCAGTTCTTC.

The chain carries TRBV5-1 and TRBJ1-5; D is perhaps TRBD1 (6 bases). Germline V gives CDR1 SGHRS, CDR2 YFSETQ. V was trimmed by 1 base and J by 6 bases, leaving 14 bases between them. There are 15 residues in the CDR3. CDR3 in DNA: TGCGCCAGCAGCTTGCTGGGGGCGCCTGGTCAGCCCCAGCATTTT. Translated: CASSLLGAPGQPQHF.

By its share, this clone is medium-sized (0.01 to 0.1%). The chain links TRBV2 to TRBJ1-5; no clear D gene. The CDR3 totals 13 residues. With 8 bases removed from V and 3 bases from J, the gap between germline ends came to 11 bases. Germline-derived CDR1 and CDR2 are SNHLY and FYNNEI. The CDR3 protein is CASATDTNQPQHF. The CDR3 bases are TGTGCCAGCGCAACAGATACCAATCAGCCCCAGCATTTT. Filled out from reference TRBV2 and TRBJ1-5, the complete variable domain reads EPEVTQTPSHQVTQMGQEVILRCVPISNHLYFYWYRQILGQKVEFLVSFYNNEISEKSEIFDDQFSVERPDGSNFTLKIRSTKLEDSAMYFCASATDTNQPQHFGDGTRLSIL.

The J gene is TRBJ1-2, the V gene TRBV5-4; perhaps TRBD1 as D (6 bases). Germline CDR1 and CDR2: SGHNT and YYREEE (reference sequence). V was trimmed by 3 bases and J by 4 bases, leaving 16 bases between them. This CDR3 has 15 amino acids. This CDR3 reads CASSSGTGGLYGYTF. The CDR3 DNA is TGTGCCAGCAGCTCCGGGACGGGGGGGCTCTATGGCTACACCTTC.

This chain uses TRBV5-1 with TRBJ2-7; TRBD1 agrees at 9 bases. Germline V lookup: CDR1 SGHRS, CDR2 YFSETQ. This CDR3 contains 14 residues. V was pared by 7 bases and J by 3 bases, with 8 bases of the junction left unmatched. The CDR3 loop reads CASGSGTGSYEQYF. The CDR3 nucleotides read TGCGCCAGCGGTTCCGGGACAGGGAGCTACGAGCAGTACTTC.

This chain joins TRBV18 and TRBJ2-3; TRBD1 agrees at 7 bases. J lost 1 base, V lost 0 bases, and 7 bases had no gene match. There are 17 residues in the CDR3. From germline, CDR1 is KGHSH and CDR2 LQKENI. The CDR3 region is CASSPPQGIRGTDTQYF. In DNA, the CDR3 is TGTGCCAGCTCACCACCACAGGGGATACGGGGCACAGATACGCAGTATTTT. The variable domain in full, completed from reference TRBV18 and TRBJ2-3, reads NAGVMQNPRHLVRRRGQEARLRCSPMKGHSHVYWYRQLPEEGLKFMVYLQKENIIDESGMPKERFSAEFPKEGPSILRIQQVVRGDSAAYFCASSPPQGIRGTDTQYFGPGTRLTVL.

This clone was counted once. This chain links TRBV19 with TRBJ2-5; 10 bases are shared with TRBD2. This CDR3 region has 16 residues. V shed 1 base and J 2 bases; nucleotides not matched to a gene: 4. In germline, CDR1 is LNHDA, CDR2 SQIVND (reference sequence). CDR3 in DNA: TGTGCCAGTAGTATAGGGATAGCGGGGGGACAAGAGACCCAGTACTTC. Translated, it gives CASSIGIAGGQETQYF.

This clone was observed once. The rearrangement links TRBV7-3 to TRBJ2-4; D perhaps matches TRBD1 (6 bases). Trimming left V 2 bases short and J 0 bases short, with 8 bases between. The CDR3 has 15 residues. Germline V lookup: CDR1 SGHTA, CDR2 FQGTGA. The CDR3 protein is CASSLWGQAKNIQYF. As DNA, the CDR3 is TGTGCCAGCAGCTTATGGGGGCAAGCCAAAAACATTCAGTACTTC.

The chain uses TRBV18 and TRBJ1-5; no definite D call. Germline V gene data show CDR1 as KGHSH and CDR2 as LQKENI. The CDR3 consists of 14 residues. V shed 6 bases and J shed 2 bases, with 11 bases lying between them. CDR3 nucleotide sequence: TGTGCCAGCTCCCCCACCTCAGGCAATCAGCCCCAGCATTTT. It specifies CASSPTSGNQPQHF.

The chain is built from TRBV6-2 or TRBV6-3 and TRBJ1-2; D gene ambiguous. CDR3 length: 15 residues. Germline CDR1 MNHEY, CDR2 SVGEGT. The V end was cut by 7 bases, the J end by 3 bases, with 18 bases between. The CDR3 DNA follows: TGTGCCAGCAACCCCCGGGATGGCGTCTACTATGGCTACACCTTC. The encoded protein is CASNPRDGVYYGYTF.

The chain recombines TRBV7-3 with TRBJ2-2; D is possibly TRBD1 (5 bases). In germline, CDR1 is SGHTA, CDR2 FQGTGA. There are 14 residues in the CDR3. The ends were cut back, 5 bases at V and 4 bases at J, with 11 bases in the middle. The CDR3 nucleotides read TGTGCCAGCAGCCTCGGACAAATCACCGGGGAGCTGTTTTTT. Protein product: CASSLGQITGELFF.

The V and J genes are TRBV20-1 and TRBJ1-5, with D hard to call. Germline V lookup: CDR1 DFQATT, CDR2 SNEGSKA (reference sequence). The CDR3 sequence is 14 residues long. Trimming left V 3 bases short and J 1 base short, with 10 bases between. CDR3 region: CSASQARSNQPQHF. The DNA of the CDR3 is TGCAGTGCTAGTCAGGCAAGGAGCAATCAGCCCCAGCATTTT.

The rearrangement uses TRBV6-5 and TRBJ2-5, with TRBD1 identical over 8 bases. Germline lookup yields CDR1 MNHEY and CDR2 SVGAGI. This CDR3 region has 15 residues. V was pared by 6 bases and J by 1 base, with 7 bases of the junction left unmatched. The CDR3: CASSLTGAIQETQYF. In DNA, the CDR3 is TGTGCCAGCAGCCTGACAGGGGCGATCCAAGAGACCCAGTACTTC.

CDR3 in amino acids: CASSLARQALGVETQYF. The CDR3 DNA is TGTGCCAGCAGCTTAGCCCGACAGGCCCTAGGTGTGGAGACCCAGTACTTC. The V call is TRBV7-8, the J call TRBJ2-5; TRBD1 is a possible D gene (6 bases). Germline V CDR1 and CDR2: SGHVS, FQNEAQ. V was trimmed by 0 bases and J by 5 bases, leaving 19 bases between them. The CDR3 spans 17 residues.

This clone was counted between two and nine times. V usage is TRBV5-5 and J usage is TRBJ2-7, with D unresolved. The V gene's germline CDR1 is SGHKS and CDR2 YYEKEE (reference sequence). The CDR3 has 13 amino acids. Deletions cut 0 bases from V and 2 bases from J, with 6 bases between. The CDR3 spells CASSLVGTYEQYF. In DNA, the CDR3 is TGTGCCAGCAGCTTGGTCGGCACCTACGAGCAGTACTTC.

CDR3 loop: CASSQLEGYTF. The DNA of the CDR3 is TGTGCCAGCAGCCAGTTGGAGGGCTACACCTTC. This sequence joins TRBV3-1 (or the pseudogene TRBV3-2) and TRBJ1-2, with D uncertain. Germline assignment: CDR1 LGHDT and CDR2 YNNKEL (reference sequence). CDR3 length: 11 residues. Trimming left V 3 bases short and J 8 bases short, with 7 bases between.

This chain uses TRBV7-6 with TRBJ1-2; TRBD1 agrees at 8 bases. J gave up 5 bases and V 5 bases, and 7 bases lay outside the gene matches. The CDR3 is made up of 14 amino acids. CDR1 and CDR2 from the germline V gene are SGHVS and FNYEAQ. CDR3 region: CASSKGGQGYGYTF. The CDR3 nucleotides are TGTGCCAGCAGCAAAGGAGGACAGGGATATGGCTACACCTTC. Using reference TRBV7-6 and TRBJ1-2 for the parts outside the CDR3, the full variable domain is GAGVSQSPRYKVTKRGQDVALRCDPISGHVSLYWYRQALGQGPEFLTYFNYEAQQDKSGLPNDRFSAERPEGSISTLTIQRTEQRDSAMYRCASSKGGQGYGYTFGSGTRLTVV.

The V gene is TRBV6-4, the J gene TRBJ1-2; 12 positions agree with TRBD1. V trimming: 5 bases; J trimming: 8 bases; junction bases outside the gene matches: 9. The CDR3 runs 15 residues. Germline V CDR1 and CDR2: MRHNA, SNTAGT. The CDR3 region has the DNA TGTGCCAGCAGTACGACGGGACAGGGGGCAGGGGGCTACACCTTC. Translation: CASSTTGQGAGGYTF.

V gene TRBV18 combines with J gene TRBJ1-5, with 9 positions matching TRBD1. CDR3 size: 14 residues. Trimming at V came to 3 bases and at J to 4 bases, leaving 1 base not matched to a gene. Looked up from germline, CDR1 is KGHSH and CDR2 is LQKENI. The CDR3 reads CASSPGTGNQPQHF. CDR3 nucleotides: TGTGCCAGCTCACCCGGGACAGGGAATCAGCCCCAGCATTTT.

This chain joins TRBV19 and TRBJ1-2; 7 bases agree with TRBD1. The CDR3 is 16 residues long. V gave up 5 bases and J gave up 4 bases; unmatched junction bases: 13. The V gene's germline CDR1 is LNHDA and CDR2 SQIVND (reference sequence). The CDR3 loop reads CASSVRQGRLGYGYTF. In DNA form, the CDR3 reads TGTGCCAGTAGTGTAAGACAGGGAAGGTTGGGCTATGGCTACACCTTC.

The V and J genes are TRBV5-4 and TRBJ2-1; D is perhaps TRBD2 (6 bases). The V gene lost 3 bases and the J gene lost 6 bases, with 13 bases spanning the gap. Germline V lookup: CDR1 SGHNT, CDR2 YYREEE (reference sequence). This CDR3 spans 14 amino acids. The CDR3 nucleotides are TGTGCCAGCAGCTACACCGGGACTTTCAATGAGCAGTTCTTC. Its protein is CASSYTGTFNEQFF.

The J gene is TRBJ2-3, the V gene TRBV28; 7 bases are a match to TRBD1. Germline V gives CDR1 MDHEN, CDR2 SYDVKM. The CDR3 consists of 15 residues. The V segment lost 3 bases and the J segment 4 bases; nucleotides outside the gene matches: 7. The CDR3 is CASSLDRLPSDTQYF. The CDR3 DNA follows: TGTGCCAGCAGTTTGGACAGGCTCCCCTCAGATACGCAGTATTTT.